This entry lists 17 T cell receptor beta chains sequenced from one sample in a study of T cells in Graves' hyperthyroidism and ophthalmopathy. TCR beta CDR3 sequences were amplified from RNA transcripts. In the first-round RT-PCR of the TCR CDR3, the HTBI primer set was used. TCRdb reprocessed the multiplex PCR reads via MiXCR and lists one record per CDR3 protein. The table lists 600,000 to 650,000 distinct CDR3 sequences, about 20% of them singletons. Sequencing input: blood. These receptors were taken from a man in his thirties or forties with Graves' ophthalmopathy.

Many counts were recorded for this clonotype. The chain employs TRBV28 and TRBJ1-2; D may be TRBD1 (6 bases). The CDR3 contains 14 residues. V shed 8 bases and J shed 2 bases, with 15 bases lying between them. CDR1 and CDR2 (germline): MDHEN, SYDVKM. The DNA for the CDR3 is TGTGCCAGCCTTGAAGGGGGGACCAACTATGGCTACACCTTC. Its translation: CASLEGGTNYGYTF.

This clonotype appeared a few times. J is TRBJ1-2 and V is TRBV6-1; D possibly corresponds to TRBD1 (6 bases). V was trimmed by 8 bases and J by 6 bases, leaving 13 bases between them. The CDR3 has 12 residues. Germline V gene data show CDR1 as MNHNS and CDR2 as SASEGT. CDR3 bases: TGTGCCAGCGGACAGACCCAAAATGGCTACACCTTC. Its protein product is CASGQTQNGYTF.

This clonotype was detected many times. This chain joins TRBV28 and TRBJ1-2; 7 bases match TRBD1. This CDR3 contains 15 residues. The junction had 11 bases not matched to a gene; V was cut back by 6 bases and J by 4 bases. Germline V gives CDR1 MDHEN, CDR2 SYDVKM. Written as DNA, the CDR3 is TGTGCCAGCAGCCTCTCGACAGGGAGAGGCTATGGCTACACCTTC. Its translation is CASSLSTGRGYGYTF.

This clonotype has a count of ten or more. V is TRBV3-1 and J is TRBJ1-1; D call uncertain. Germline V gene data show CDR1 as LGHDT and CDR2 as YNNKEL (reference sequence). V was clipped by 2 bases and J by 10 bases, with 8 bases between them. The CDR3 has 11 amino acids. The CDR3 spells CASSQNSAAFF. The DNA for the CDR3 is TGTGCCAGCAGCCAAAACAGTGCAGCTTTCTTT.

This clonotype was detected ten times or more. V and J are TRBV7-9 and TRBJ2-7; D not certain. This CDR3 is built from 13 residues. The germline CDR1 and CDR2 sequences are SEHNR and FQNEAQ (reference sequence). Trimming removed 4 bases from V and 1 base from J, with 8 bases in between. CDR3 residues: CASSSAQSYEQYF. Written as DNA, the CDR3 is TGTGCCAGCAGCTCGGCACAGTCCTACGAGCAGTACTTC.

This clonotype was seen a few times. The V call is TRBV5-5, the J call TRBJ1-5, with 7 bases matching TRBD1. Germline-derived CDR1 and CDR2 are SGHKS and YYEKEE (reference sequence). V lost 6 bases to trimming and J lost 3 bases; unmatched junction nucleotides: 6. This CDR3 comprises 14 residues. The CDR3 DNA reads as TGTGCCAGCACCCTGGACAGGAACAATCAGCCCCAGCATTTT. Translated: CASTLDRNNQPQHF.

This clonotype was observed at least ten times. The chain carries TRBV30 and TRBJ2-2; D possibly matches TRBD1 or TRBD2 (5 bases each). Trimming pared 5 bases from V and 4 bases from J, leaving 14 bases between. Germline V gene lookup returns CDR1 GTSNPN and CDR2 SVGIG (reference sequence). CDR3 length: 14 amino acids. CDR3 amino acids: CAWGAGVRTGELFF. CDR3 DNA: TGTGCCTGGGGGGCCGGGGTTCGCACCGGGGAGCTGTTTTTT.

The chain combines TRBV24-1 with TRBJ2-2; D gene uncertain. The V gene lost 10 bases and the J gene lost 5 bases, with 16 bases spanning the gap. There are 14 residues in the CDR3. Germline V gene sequence: CDR1 KGHDR, CDR2 SFDVKD. The CDR3 DNA reads TGTGCCACGAGATCGGACGGTCAGACCGGGGAGCTGTTTTTT. This sequence encodes CATRSDGQTGELFF.

The chain carries TRBV6-1 and TRBJ2-1; D is unclear. This CDR3 comprises 11 residues. Germline loops: CDR1 MNHNS, CDR2 SASEGT. The V gene lost 8 bases and the J gene lost 8 bases, with 10 bases spanning the gap. The CDR3 spells CASARIDEQFF. The CDR3 nucleotides read TGTGCCAGCGCCCGCATCGATGAGCAGTTCTTC.

This clonotype occurred a few times. V usage is TRBV3-1 and J usage is TRBJ2-1, with D unresolved. Trimming removed 4 bases at V and 0 bases at J, with 10 bases between. The V gene's germline CDR1 is LGHDT and CDR2 YNNKEL (reference sequence). The CDR3 totals 15 residues. The CDR3: CASSPAESSYNEQFF. The DNA of the CDR3 is TGTGCCAGCAGCCCGGCAGAGAGCTCCTACAATGAGCAGTTCTTC.

CDR3 loop: CASSLAGTLKTQYF. Written as DNA, the CDR3 is TGTGCCAGCAGTCTCGCGGGGACATTAAAGACCCAGTACTTC. V usage is TRBV5-4 and J usage is TRBJ2-5, with D perhaps being TRBD1 or TRBD2 (6 bases each). Trimming cost V 5 bases and J 6 bases, with 17 bases left between them. The V gene's germline CDR1 is SGHNT and CDR2 YYREEE (reference sequence). CDR3 length: 14 residues.

The table lists this clonotype with many counts. This chain links TRBV28 with TRBJ2-4, with 7 nucleotides matching TRBD2. Germline V CDR1 and CDR2: MDHEN, SYDVKM. V was pared by 3 bases and J by 3 bases, with 5 bases of the junction left unmatched. The CDR3 runs to 15 residues. The CDR3 coding sequence is TGTGCCAGCAGTTTCGGCGGGAGAGTCAAAAACATTCAGTACTTC. The encoded protein is CASSFGGRVKNIQYF.

The sample holds many counts of this clonotype. The genes are TRBV20-1 and TRBJ2-3; 7 bases are shared with TRBD2. Looked up from germline, CDR1 is DFQATT and CDR2 is SNEGSKA (reference sequence). V was pared by 1 base and J by 1 base, with 5 bases of the junction left unmatched. The CDR3 has 15 residues. The CDR3, as DNA: TGCAGTGCTAGAGCTCGGGGGAGGGGCACAGATACGCAGTATTTT. Amino acids: CSARARGRGTDTQYF.

In its sample, this clonotype was seen a few times. The chain employs TRBV4-1 and TRBJ1-6; a possible D gene is TRBD1 (5 bases). The V gene lost 3 bases and the J gene lost 10 bases, with 19 bases spanning the gap. Germline CDR1 MGHRA, CDR2 YSYEKL. This CDR3 is built from 16 residues. The CDR3 DNA reads TGCGCCAGCAGCCAGTACCCCCAGGGTATCGAATCACCCCTCCACTTT. Protein product: CASSQYPQGIESPLHF.

This clonotype was detected ten times or more. The chain is built from TRBV6-1 and TRBJ1-1; 7 bases are shared with TRBD1. Germline V gene lookup returns CDR1 MNHNS and CDR2 SASEGT. CDR3 length: 16 residues. The V segment lost 7 bases and the J segment 0 bases; nucleotides outside the gene matches: 11. DNA of the CDR3: TGTGCCAGCAACCAGGGGGGGGGCGGCGTGAACACTGAAGCTTTCTTT. Protein product: CASNQGGGGVNTEAFF.

This clonotype was recorded a few times. This chain joins TRBV19 and TRBJ2-7; D is possibly TRBD1 or TRBD2 (5 bases each). Germline V lookup: CDR1 LNHDA, CDR2 SQIVND (reference sequence). The germline V and J ends were trimmed by 10 bases and 0 bases, with 13 bases remaining between them. The CDR3 is made up of 13 amino acids. CDR3 nucleotides: TGTGCCACAAACTGGGACGGCTCCTACGAGCAGTACTTC. Protein product: CATNWDGSYEQYF. Supplemented by reference TRBV19 and TRBJ2-7, the full variable domain reads DGGITQSPKYLFRKEGQNVTLSCEQNLNHDAMYWYRQDPGQGLRLIYYSQIVNDFQKGDIAEGYSVSREKKESFPLTVTSAQKNPTAFYLCATNWDGSYEQYFGPGTRLTVT.

This clonotype was seen a handful of times. The chain joins TRBV5-1 to TRBJ1-2; D is uncertain. Between the trimmed V and J ends, which lost 0 bases and 0 bases, there was a span of 12 bases. Germline-derived CDR1 and CDR2 are SGHRS and YFSETQ. The CDR3 extends over 16 amino acids. The CDR3 DNA is TGCGCCAGCAGCTTGGGTCCCGCAGCTTCTAACTATGGCTACACCTTC. Its protein is CASSLGPAASNYGYTF.